Many counts were recorded for the clone carrying this T cell receptor beta chain. Per the germline V gene, CDR1 is MGHRA and CDR2 is YSYEKL. Trimming took 0 bases from V and 2 from J, leaving 17 bases between them. This CDR3 spans 18 amino acids. This entry comes from a study of T-cell reconstitution after alpha-beta-depleted transplantation in children. As it was prepared, the TCRbeta library received unique molecular identifiers. TCRdb reprocessed the PCR reads via MiXCR and lists one record per CDR3 protein. This table holds some 350,000 distinct CDR3 sequences, 10% found once. The TCR was taken from a human donor who donated a stem cell graft to a child with acute lymphoblastic leukemia. The chain couples TRBV4-1 to TRBJ2-4; D might be TRBD1 or TRBD2, each matching 5 bases. The sample here was PBMCs from the stem cell graft donor, taken from the stem cell graft. CDR3 DNA sequence: TGCGCCAGCAGCCAAGATCGAGGGGTGAGGTATTCCAAAAACATTCAGTACTTC. Amino acids: CASSQDRGVRYSKNIQYF.